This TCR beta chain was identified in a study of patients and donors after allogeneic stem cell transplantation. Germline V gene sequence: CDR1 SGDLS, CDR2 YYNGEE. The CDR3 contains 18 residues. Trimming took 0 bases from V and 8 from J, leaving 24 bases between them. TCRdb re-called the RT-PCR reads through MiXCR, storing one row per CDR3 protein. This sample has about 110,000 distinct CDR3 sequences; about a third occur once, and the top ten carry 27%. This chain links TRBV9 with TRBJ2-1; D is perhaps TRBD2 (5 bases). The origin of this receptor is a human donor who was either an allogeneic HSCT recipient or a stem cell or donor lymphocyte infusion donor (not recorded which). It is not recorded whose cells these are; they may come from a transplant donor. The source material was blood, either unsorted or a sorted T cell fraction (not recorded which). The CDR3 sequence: CASSVVFGGQQFRYEQFF. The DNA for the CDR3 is TGTGCCAGCAGCGTAGTTTTCGGCGGGCAGCAATTTAGGTATGAGCAGTTCTTC.